These 22 T cell receptor beta chains share one sample of origin, sequenced in a study of glioma-infiltrating T cells after dendritic cell vaccination. Described time point: after dendritic cell vaccination, including at tumor progression/relapse. Measured with immunoSEQ multiplex PCR; TCRdb has only the in-frame clones, and not every one. Of 91,000 or so clones in the sample, 65% to 85% were seen once. The sample in question was blood, obtained after dendritic cell vaccination. Receptor source: a human donor with glioblastoma.

The CDR3 loop is CASSFGTGNQPQHF. The CDR3, as DNA: TGCGCCAGCAGCTTCGGGACAGGAAATCAGCCCCAGCATTTT. The chain recombines TRBV5-1 with TRBJ1-5; TRBD1 aligns across 8 bases. Losses at the gene ends were 2 bases for V and 4 bases for J; bases not matched to a gene: 2. Germline-derived CDR1 and CDR2 are SGHRS and YFSETQ. The CDR3 is 14 residues long.

The chain recombines TRBV12-5 with TRBJ2-7, with D tentatively TRBD2 (5 bases). The CDR3 totals 15 residues. Germline V gives CDR1 LGHNT, CDR2 FRNRAP. V was trimmed by 7 bases and J by 3 bases, leaving 19 bases between them. The CDR3 nucleotides are TGTGCTAGTGCGGGCACCATGGCACGGGGCTACGAGCAGTACTTC. The encoded protein is CASAGTMARGYEQYF.

In its sample, this clone was seen many times. The chain employs TRBV11-2 and TRBJ2-7; no firm D call. V lost 5 bases to trimming and J lost 3 bases, with 14 bases between them. This CDR3 spans 14 amino acids. Germline V gene lookup returns CDR1 SGHAT and CDR2 FQNNGV. CDR3 residues: CASSPLGLGYEQYF. CDR3 sequence (DNA): TGTGCCAGCAGCCCCTTAGGTCTAGGCTACGAGCAGTACTTC.

The chain uses TRBV6-1 and TRBJ1-5; D not resolved. The V and J ends lost 2 bases and 3 bases respectively, with 11 bases between them. The CDR3 is 15 amino acids. The germline CDR1 and CDR2 sequences are MNHNS and SASEGT. CDR3 residues: CASSETAKNNQPQHF. The DNA for the CDR3 is TGTGCCAGCAGTGAAACAGCCAAAAACAATCAGCCCCAGCATTTT.

The rearrangement uses TRBV5-6 and TRBJ1-3; D perhaps matches TRBD1 (6 bases). Deletions cut 3 bases from V and 4 bases from J, with 14 bases between. Germline-derived CDR1 and CDR2 are SGHDT and YYEEEE. This CDR3 comprises 15 residues. The CDR3 here is CASSYPTGYGNTIYF. The CDR3 DNA is TGTGCCAGCAGCTACCCGACAGGCTACGGAAACACCATATATTTT.

The rearrangement uses TRBV5-4 and TRBJ2-7; TRBD1 matches at 8 bases. Germline V gene lookup returns CDR1 SGHNT and CDR2 YYREEE (reference sequence). J lost 3 bases, V lost 4 bases, and 9 bases had no gene match. The CDR3 runs 15 residues. The chain's CDR3 is CASSPDRAPYYEQYF. CDR3 DNA sequence: TGTGCCAGCAGCCCGGACAGGGCCCCTTACTACGAGCAGTACTTC.

This chain uses TRBV9 with TRBJ2-7, with 8 bases lining up with TRBD2. CDR3 size: 17 residues. The V gene's germline CDR1 is SGDLS and CDR2 YYNGEE. Losses at the gene ends were 3 bases for V and 0 bases for J; bases not matched to a gene: 11. The CDR3 protein is CASSAREGLSTSYEQYF. CDR3 bases: TGTGCCAGCAGCGCTCGGGAGGGCCTTTCCACCTCCTACGAGCAGTACTTC.

The CDR3 region is CASSAGGWSTDTQYF. The CDR3 DNA follows: TGTGCCAGCAGCGCGGGGGGGTGGTCCACAGATACGCAGTATTTT. The chain is built from TRBV7-8 and TRBJ2-3; 9 nucleotides agree with TRBD2. The germline gives CDR1 SGHVS, CDR2 FQNEAQ. This CDR3 is built from 15 residues. The V segment lost 5 bases and the J segment 2 bases; nucleotides outside the gene matches: 5.

This chain links TRBV19 with TRBJ2-7; tentative D call: TRBD1 (6 bases). CDR1 is LNHDA, CDR2 SQIVND, per germline (reference sequence). Trimming removed 3 bases at V and 0 bases at J, with 9 bases between. This CDR3 is built from 14 residues. The CDR3 DNA sequence: TGTGCCAGTAGTATTCAGGGGCCCTCCTACGAGCAGTACTTC. It encodes CASSIQGPSYEQYF.

This rearrangement joins TRBV7-2 to TRBJ2-5; perhaps TRBD2 as D (5 bases). The DNA end lines up better with TRBJ2-7; the J call may be wrong. Per germline, CDR1 SGHTA and CDR2 FQGNSA. CDR3 size: 15 residues. CDR3 region: CASSLAVEVEYEQYF. CDR3 in DNA: TGTGCCAGCAGCTTAGCGGTGGAGGTTGAGTACGAGCAGTACTTC.

In its sample, this clone was seen a few times. This chain connects TRBV5-4 to TRBJ1-2; 9 bases align to TRBD1. The CDR3 is made up of 15 amino acids. Germline CDR1 and CDR2: SGHNT and YYREEE (reference sequence). The ends lost 1 base at V and 3 bases at J; junction bases unmatched: 4. The CDR3 is CASSLNGQGYYGYTF. CDR3 in DNA: TGTGCCAGCAGCTTGAATGGACAGGGGTACTATGGCTACACCTTC. Based on the CDR3 plus reference TRBV5-4 and TRBJ1-2, the full variable domain is ETGVTQSPTHLIKTRGQQVTLRCSSQSGHNTVSWYQQALGQGPQFIFQYYREEENGRGNFPPRFSGLQFPNYSSELNVNALELDDSALYLCASSLNGQGYYGYTFGSGTRLTVV.

This chain joins TRBV19 and TRBJ2-5, with 8 bases fitting TRBD2. The CDR3 is 13 residues long. Germline-derived CDR1 and CDR2 are LNHDA and SQIVND (reference sequence). Trimming cost V 7 bases and J 2 bases; bases outside gene matches: 3. In DNA form, the CDR3 reads TGTGCCAGTACTCAGCGGGGGCAAGAGACCCAGTACTTC. Protein sequence: CASTQRGQETQYF.

V gene TRBV20-1 combines with J gene TRBJ1-2; the D is unclear. Trimming stripped 0 bases from V and 8 bases from J, with 7 bases between. CDR1 is DFQATT and CDR2 is SNEGSKA in the germline V gene (reference sequence). This CDR3 has 11 amino acids. Here the CDR3 reads CSARENNGYTF. The CDR3 DNA is TGCAGTGCTAGAGAAAACAACGGCTACACCTTC.

The J gene is TRBJ2-3, the V gene TRBV9, with 15 bases lining up with TRBD2. CDR1 is SGDLS and CDR2 is YYNGEE in the germline V gene. There are 19 residues in the CDR3. V was clipped by 4 bases and J by 0 bases; unmatched bases: 9. The CDR3, as DNA: TGTGCCAGCAGCTGGGGACTAGCGGGAGGTACCACTAGCACAGATACGCAGTATTTT. Translating it yields CASSWGLAGGTTSTDTQYF.

The chain combines TRBV5-6 with TRBJ1-2; D not certain. Germline V lookup: CDR1 SGHDT, CDR2 YYEEEE. The V end lost 0 bases, the J end lost 6 bases, and 12 bases lay between the germline ends. This CDR3 is 14 amino acids long. CDR3 in amino acids: CASSLVRGEHGYTF. For the CDR3, the DNA is TGTGCCAGCAGCTTGGTTCGGGGAGAGCATGGCTACACCTTC.

This chain joins TRBV5-1 and TRBJ1-1; maybe TRBD1 (5 bases). CDR1 is SGHRS and CDR2 is YFSETQ in the germline V gene. V lost 4 bases, J lost 0 bases, and 13 bases lay in between. The CDR3 loop spans 15 amino acids. This chain's CDR3 is CASSPMRGMNTEAFF. In nucleotides, the CDR3 is TGCGCCAGCAGCCCGATGCGGGGGATGAACACTGAAGCTTTCTTT.

This sequence joins TRBV29-1 and TRBJ2-7; 9 nucleotides align to TRBD2. Germline V gene lookup returns CDR1 SQVTM and CDR2 ANQGSEA. V shed 3 bases and J 0 bases; nucleotides not matched to a gene: 9. The CDR3 spans 16 residues. The DNA for the CDR3 is TGCAGCGTTGAGGGGCGGGGGGGAGTGAGCTCCTACGAGCAGTACTTC. This gives the protein CSVEGRGGVSSYEQYF.

This clone was found once. The gene calls are TRBV27 and TRBJ2-7, with 9 nucleotides matching TRBD2. The V gene's germline CDR1 is MNHEY and CDR2 SMNVEV (reference sequence). The CDR3 spans 20 residues. V lost 4 bases and J lost 0; bases outside the gene matches: 19. CDR3: CASSWGVGREGRTSSYEQYF. The CDR3 DNA is TGTGCCAGCAGTTGGGGGGTGGGGCGGGAGGGCCGCACGAGCTCCTACGAGCAGTACTTC.

The rearrangement uses TRBV5-4 and TRBJ2-3; perhaps TRBD2 as D (5 bases). V lost 6 bases, J lost 7 bases, and 9 bases lay in between. This CDR3 region has 11 residues. Germline loops: CDR1 SGHNT, CDR2 YYREEE (reference sequence). CDR3 amino acids: CASTSSHTQYF. As DNA, the CDR3 is TGTGCCAGCACTTCTAGCCATACGCAGTATTTT.

The genes are TRBV7-2 and TRBJ1-1; 7 bases align to TRBD1. Germline assignment: CDR1 SGHTA and CDR2 FQGNSA. Trimming removed 3 bases from V and 0 bases from J; junction bases left unmatched: 1. The CDR3 length is 14 residues. The DNA of the CDR3 is TGTGCCAGCAGCTTGGGACAGTTGAACACTGAAGCTTTCTTT. As protein: CASSLGQLNTEAFF.

The V gene is TRBV2, the J gene TRBJ1-3; D perhaps matches TRBD1 (6 bases). CDR3 length equals 14 residues. CDR1 and CDR2 from the germline V gene are SNHLY and FYNNEI. Trimming pared 7 bases from V and 5 bases from J, leaving 15 bases between. CDR3 in amino acids: CASNEDRFRNTIYF. Here the CDR3 DNA reads TGTGCCAGCAACGAGGACAGATTCAGAAACACCATATATTTT.

The chain employs TRBV28 and TRBJ1-3, with 8 bases fitting TRBD1. The J segment lost 3 bases and the V segment lost 6 bases, leaving 7 bases of the junction unmatched. CDR1 is MDHEN, CDR2 SYDVKM, per germline. The CDR3 runs to 15 residues. Here the CDR3 reads CASSPWTGLGNTIYF. CDR3 in DNA: TGTGCCAGCAGCCCATGGACAGGGCTTGGAAACACCATATATTTT.